These 28 T cell receptor beta chains originate from one sample sequenced in a study of cytotoxic CD8 clonotypes in ibrutinib-treated CLL. TCRdb's copy holds only in-frame clones and misses some; the assay was immunoSEQ multiplex PCR. Among about 130,000 clones listed, around four fifths were seen once. Here the sequenced sample was PBMCs, taken after 24 months of ibrutinib treatment. The origin of the receptors is a human donor with chronic lymphocytic leukemia.

J is TRBJ1-5 and V is TRBV6-5; 9 bases agree with TRBD1. This CDR3 comprises 13 residues. Germline CDR1 and CDR2: MNHEY and SVGAGI. The V gene end was trimmed by 2 bases and the J gene end by 9 bases; junction bases not matched to a gene: 2. CDR3 in DNA: TGTGCCAGCAGTTACGCGGACAGGGGGCCCCAGCATTTT. It yields the protein CASSYADRGPQHF.

This chain joins TRBV6-5 and TRBJ2-7; D gene uncertain. CDR1 is MNHEY, CDR2 SVGAGI, per germline. CDR3 length: 13 amino acids. V was cut by 8 bases and J by 2 bases, with 13 bases left in between. The CDR3 reads CASGREPTYEQYF. In DNA, the CDR3 is TGTGCCAGCGGACGAGAACCGACCTACGAGCAGTACTTC.

The sample holds a few counts of this clone. This rearrangement joins TRBV18 to TRBJ1-5; D gene ambiguous. The V gene lost 3 bases and the J gene lost 2 bases, with 17 bases spanning the gap. Germline-derived CDR1 and CDR2 are KGHSH and LQKENI. The CDR3 totals 17 residues. The CDR3 bases are TGTGCCAGCTCACCCCTCGCCCCCATGGTGGGCAATCAGCCCCAGCATTTT. This sequence encodes CASSPLAPMVGNQPQHF.

The V and J genes are TRBV7-6 and TRBJ1-1; perhaps TRBD1 as D (6 bases). The CDR3 is made up of 16 amino acids. Germline V gives CDR1 SGHVS, CDR2 FNYEAQ. Trimming cost V 4 bases and J 4 bases, with 19 bases left between them. The CDR3 coding sequence is TGTGCCAGCAGCTCACCCTCTGGGGGCGCGGCCACTGAAGCTTTCTTT. It translates to CASSSPSGGAATEAFF.

V usage is TRBV30 and J usage is TRBJ1-5; possible D gene TRBD1, 6 bases. V was cut by 3 bases and J by 0 bases, with 12 bases left in between. Germline-derived CDR1 and CDR2 are GTSNPN and SVGIG (reference sequence). The CDR3 covers 15 residues. The CDR3 nucleotides read TGTGCCTGGAGATCGGGACACTATAGCAATCAGCCCCAGCATTTT. Its translation: CAWRSGHYSNQPQHF. Drawing the rest from reference TRBV30 and TRBJ1-5, the complete variable domain is SQTIHQWPATLVQPVGSPLSLECTVEGTSNPNLYWYRQAAGRGLQLLFYSVGIGQISSEVPQNLSASRPQDRQFILSSKKLLLSDSGFYLCAWRSGHYSNQPQHFGDGTRLSIL.

The chain has TRBV6-6 and TRBJ1-2; D unresolved. The CDR3 consists of 11 residues. Per the germline V gene, CDR1 is MNHNY and CDR2 is SVGAGI (reference sequence). V was clipped by 10 bases and J by 1 base, with 7 bases between them. CDR3 loop: CATQINYGYTF. The DNA for the CDR3 is TGTGCCACCCAGATTAACTATGGCTACACCTTC.

The chain is built from TRBV2 and TRBJ1-1, with 7 positions matching TRBD1. The length of the CDR3 is 15 residues. The trim removed 5 bases at V and 4 bases at J, leaving 10 bases unmatched. The germline CDR1 and CDR2 sequences are SNHLY and FYNNEI. In nucleotides, the CDR3 is TGTGCCAGCAGTCCAAGACAGGGCAGGAGCACTGAAGCTTTCTTT. Amino acids: CASSPRQGRSTEAFF. Combining the CDR3 with reference TRBV2 and TRBJ1-1 gives the whole variable domain EPEVTQTPSHQVTQMGQEVILRCVPISNHLYFYWYRQILGQKVEFLVSFYNNEISEKSEIFDDQFSVERPDGSNFTLKIRSTKLEDSAMYFCASSPRQGRSTEAFFGQGTRLTVV.

In this sample, this clone turned up a few times. The chain joins TRBV18 to TRBJ1-1, with unresolved D. V dropped 3 bases and J dropped 8 bases, with 10 bases sitting between them. The V gene's germline CDR1 is KGHSH and CDR2 LQKENI. This CDR3 comprises 12 residues. The CDR3 DNA follows: TGTGCCAGCTCACCTCTCGCCACAGAAGCTTTCTTT. Its protein is CASSPLATEAFF.

The rearrangement uses TRBV5-1 and TRBJ1-1; 7 nucleotides line up with TRBD1. The V and J ends lost 4 bases and 3 bases, in that order; junction bases with no gene match: 9. The germline V gene has CDR1 SGHRS and CDR2 YFSETQ. The CDR3 is 15 residues long. CDR3 bases: TGCGCCAGCAGCCCGGGGGGACAGTCATACACTGAAGCTTTCTTT. The encoded protein is CASSPGGQSYTEAFF.

The chain couples TRBV11-3 to TRBJ2-5; TRBD1 might be the D (6 bases). V was shortened by 1 base and J by 4 bases, with 19 bases between the two germline ends. This CDR3 spans 17 amino acids. CDR1 is SGHNT, CDR2 YENEEA, per germline. The CDR3 DNA is TGTGCCAGCAGCTTAGGCGGCAGGGGAGAAAGAGGAGAGACCCAGTACTTC. Its translation: CASSLGGRGERGETQYF. Drawing the rest from reference TRBV11-3 and TRBJ2-5, the complete variable domain is EAGVVQSPRYKIIEKKQPVAFWCNPISGHNTLYWYLQNLGQGPELLIRYENEEAVDDSQLPKDRFSAERLKGVDSTLKIQPAELGDSAVYLCASSLGGRGERGETQYFGPGTRLLVL.

The chain links TRBV6-5 to TRBJ2-2; TRBD1 matches 8 bases. This CDR3 spans 16 amino acids. Looked up from germline, CDR1 is MNHEY and CDR2 is SVGAGI. J was trimmed by 1 base and V by 2 bases; bases with no gene match: 3. The CDR3 here is CASSYGRGQNTGELFF. For the CDR3, the DNA is TGTGCCAGCAGTTACGGCAGGGGGCAGAACACCGGGGAGCTGTTTTTT.

The V and J genes are TRBV28 and TRBJ1-2, with D perhaps TRBD1 (5 bases). Germline V gene data show CDR1 as MDHEN and CDR2 as SYDVKM. CDR3 length equals 12 residues. V was shortened by 6 bases and J by 8 bases, with 13 bases between the two germline ends. This CDR3 reads CASSERGRGYTF. CDR3 bases: TGTGCCAGCAGCGAAAGGGGAAGAGGCTACACCTTC.

The chain joins TRBV5-1 to TRBJ2-7; possible D gene TRBD1, 5 bases. V lost 4 bases to trimming and J lost 6 bases, with 17 bases between them. Germline CDR1 is SGHRS and CDR2 is YFSETQ. This CDR3 spans 14 amino acids. This CDR3 reads CASSDMGSQGEQYF. CDR3 coding DNA: TGCGCCAGCAGCGATATGGGGTCTCAGGGCGAGCAGTACTTC.

This clone has only one observation. The gene calls are TRBV11-2 and TRBJ2-7; D is undetermined. The CDR3 is 18 amino acids. The V and J ends lost 1 base and 0 bases respectively, with 19 bases between them. Germline loops: CDR1 SGHAT, CDR2 FQNNGV. The CDR3 is CASSLGQFLTSSSYEQYF. CDR3 bases: TGTGCCAGCAGCTTAGGTCAGTTTCTAACCTCGAGCTCCTACGAGCAGTACTTC.

This chain uses TRBV28 with TRBJ2-5, with D hard to call. Germline V CDR1 and CDR2: MDHEN, SYDVKM. The CDR3 is 12 residues long. Trimming took off 2 bases at V and 5 bases at J, with 6 bases between the two ends. CDR3 sequence: CASSLLQETQYF. The CDR3 bases are TGTGCCAGCAGTTTACTGCAGGAGACCCAGTACTTC.

This chain connects TRBV6-6 to TRBJ1-6, with D tentatively TRBD1 (5 bases). Trimming pared 5 bases from V and 8 bases from J, leaving 16 bases between. CDR3 size: 15 residues. Germline V lookup: CDR1 MNHNY, CDR2 SVGAGI (reference sequence). The CDR3 region is CASSPFGGVDSPLHF. The DNA for the CDR3 is TGTGCCAGCAGTCCATTTGGGGGGGTGGATTCACCCCTCCACTTT.

This chain uses TRBV27 with TRBJ2-5; the match to TRBD1 covers 9 bases. The J segment lost 4 bases and the V segment lost 6 bases, leaving 9 bases of the junction unmatched. This CDR3 contains 15 residues. Germline V gene sequence: CDR1 MNHEY, CDR2 SMNVEV (reference sequence). CDR3 bases: TGTGCCAGCAGCCCGGGACAGGGCACCTTAGAGACCCAGTACTTC. Amino acids: CASSPGQGTLETQYF.

The gene calls are TRBV28 and TRBJ1-2; 8 bases match TRBD1. Germline lookup yields CDR1 MDHEN and CDR2 SYDVKM. V dropped 5 bases and J dropped 4; count of bases not matched to a gene: 9. The CDR3 length is 15 residues. The CDR3 nucleotides are TGTGCCAGCAGTGTTTATGGAACAGGGGGCTATGGCTACACCTTC. It encodes CASSVYGTGGYGYTF.

The chain is built from TRBV5-6 and TRBJ1-1; 7 positions match TRBD1. The CDR3 loop spans 12 amino acids. V shed 3 bases, J shed 11 bases, and the junction held 7 bases outside the gene matches. Germline-derived CDR1 and CDR2 are SGHDT and YYEEEE. The DNA for the CDR3 is TGTGCCAGCAGCTCAATGACAGGGTTTGCTTTCTTT. It is translated as CASSSMTGFAFF.

The chain recombines TRBV4-1 with TRBJ2-1; D not resolved. The germline V gene has CDR1 MGHRA and CDR2 YSYEKL. This CDR3 region has 13 residues. Trimming cost V 0 bases and J 11 bases, with 11 bases left between them. CDR3 sequence reads: CASSQEFGFKQFF. CDR3 nucleotides: TGCGCCAGCAGCCAAGAATTCGGGTTTAAGCAGTTCTTC.

V usage is TRBV11-1 and J usage is TRBJ2-4; weak D call: TRBD1 (6 bases). Trimming removed 5 bases at V and 5 bases at J, with 10 bases between. Germline loops: CDR1 SGHAT, CDR2 FQDESV (reference sequence). This CDR3 spans 13 amino acids. The CDR3 DNA reads as TGTGCCAGCAGCGCAAACAGGGAAAACATTCAGTACTTC. This gives the protein CASSANRENIQYF. The variable domain in full, with the rest retrieved from reference TRBV11-1 and TRBJ2-4, is EAEVAQSPRYKITEKSQAVAFWCDPISGHATLYWYRQILGQGPELLVQFQDESVVDDSQLPKDRFSAERLKGVDSTLKIQPAELGDSAMYLCASSANRENIQYFGAGTRLSVL.

The V call is TRBV19, the J call TRBJ2-3; 8 bases fit TRBD1. The CDR3 contains 14 residues. The V gene end was trimmed by 3 bases and the J gene end by 5 bases; junction bases not matched to a gene: 4. Germline lookup yields CDR1 LNHDA and CDR2 SQIVND (reference sequence). CDR3 DNA: TGTGCCAGTAGTATCCCAGGGGGCAAAGATACGCAGTATTTT. This gives the protein CASSIPGGKDTQYF.

The genes are TRBV7-9 and TRBJ1-2; tentatively, D is TRBD1 (5 bases). Germline loops: CDR1 SEHNR, CDR2 FQNEAQ (reference sequence). This CDR3 comprises 15 residues. V lost 3 bases and J lost 7, with 18 bases in between. CDR3 sequence: CASSFWGSRASGYTF. CDR3 DNA sequence: TGTGCCAGCAGCTTCTGGGGCAGTCGGGCCTCTGGCTACACCTTC.

The chain joins TRBV7-2 to TRBJ2-5, with 7 nucleotides matching TRBD2. This CDR3 spans 15 amino acids. Per the germline V gene, CDR1 is SGHTA and CDR2 is FQGNSA. V shed 1 base and J 2 bases; nucleotides not matched to a gene: 4. The CDR3 DNA follows: TGTGCCAGCAGCTTAGGGCCCGGGGGGCAAGAGACCCAGTACTTC. This codes for CASSLGPGGQETQYF.

The rearrangement uses TRBV11-2 and TRBJ1-1; no reliable D call. Trimming cost V 5 bases and J 0 bases, with 10 bases left between them. CDR1 and CDR2 from the germline V gene are SGHAT and FQNNGV. The CDR3 length is 14 residues. The CDR3 is CASSRGILNTEAFF. Written as DNA, the CDR3 is TGTGCCAGCAGCCGTGGGATTTTGAACACTGAAGCTTTCTTT.

This clone was seen a single time. CDR3 in DNA: TGTGCCAGTGACCAGACAGGGTCCTATGGCTACACCTTC. This translates into CASDQTGSYGYTF. The chain carries TRBV19 and TRBJ1-2; the match to TRBD1 covers 7 bases. Per the germline V gene, CDR1 is LNHDA and CDR2 is SQIVND (reference sequence). With V trimmed by 8 bases and J by 4 bases, 7 bases remained unmatched. The CDR3 is 13 amino acids.

V gene TRBV7-3 combines with J gene TRBJ1-1; weak D call: TRBD1 (6 bases). From germline, CDR1 is SGHTA and CDR2 FQGTGA. The CDR3 sequence is 14 residues long. V shed 0 bases and J shed 2 bases, with 7 bases lying between them. CDR3 protein: CASSLTQGNTEAFF. Here the CDR3 DNA reads TGTGCCAGCAGCTTAACACAGGGTAACACTGAAGCTTTCTTT.

This clone was detected a few times. The V call is TRBV27, the J call TRBJ1-5; tentatively, D is TRBD1 (5 bases). V was trimmed by 2 bases and J by 2 bases, leaving 10 bases between them. The CDR3 runs 15 residues. Germline V gives CDR1 MNHEY, CDR2 SMNVEV (reference sequence). In nucleotides, the CDR3 is TGTGCCAGCAGTTTACAGGGTTTAGGCAATCAGCCCCAGCATTTT. Amino acid sequence: CASSLQGLGNQPQHF.